These 5 T cell receptor beta chains were all obtained from the same sample, sequenced in a study of shared clonotypes between healthy human individuals (dated by TCRdb to about 2020). CD8 naive samples were CD45RO-negative cells positively selected for CCR7, giving a CD45RA+CCR7+ population that excluded TemRA cells. Library construction relied on the immunoSEQ multiplex PCR assay. TCRdb mirrors the immuneACCESS table, restricted to in-frame sequences. Some clones are absent from its copies; in checked studies, under half trace to an unresolved V gene, and the reason for the others is unknown. The sample table records some 1,900,000 clones; around 96% of these occur just once. The ten largest clones capture less than 1.5% of the sample. The material sequenced was naive CD8+ T cells sorted from blood. The cell subset or site label for this specimen denotes: CD45RA+CCR7+. The receptors derive from a man in his late teens or twenties in good health.

This clone was detected only once. The chain uses TRBV2 and TRBJ1-1, with TRBD1 matching over 8 bases. V dropped 5 bases and J dropped 11; count of bases not matched to a gene: 13. Germline V gives CDR1 SNHLY, CDR2 FYNNEI. This CDR3 spans 14 amino acids. DNA of the CDR3: TGTGCCAGCAGTCCCGGCCAGGGGGCGGTTTTGGCTTTCTTT. Encoded protein: CASSPGQGAVLAFF.

Regarding this clone: At the DNA level, this CDR3 is encoded by other sequences in the same sample as well. The chain carries TRBV9 and TRBJ2-2; D possibly corresponds to TRBD2 (5 bases). Germline CDR1 SGDLS, CDR2 YYNGEE. This CDR3 spans 14 amino acids. V was clipped by 3 bases and J by 2 bases, with 8 bases between them. This CDR3 reads CASSEGLNTGELFF. The DNA for the CDR3 is TGTGCCAGCAGCGAAGGACTTAACACCGGGGAGCTGTTTTTT.

The V gene is TRBV7-9, the J gene TRBJ2-1, with 7 bases identical to TRBD1. The trim removed 7 bases at V and 14 bases at J, leaving 11 bases unmatched. CDR3 length equals 12 residues. CDR1 is SEHNR, CDR2 FQNEAQ, per germline (reference sequence). DNA of the CDR3: TGTGCCAGCACCCCTGGACAGGAATTGGAGTTCTTC. Translated, it gives CASTPGQELEFF.

The V call is TRBV6-6, the J call TRBJ2-1; TRBD2 aligns across 10 bases. The V and J ends lost 4 bases and 4 bases, in that order; junction bases with no gene match: 1. The germline gives CDR1 MNHNY, CDR2 SVGAGI (reference sequence). The CDR3 extends over 14 amino acids. The CDR3 DNA reads TGTGCCAGCAGTTCTAGCGGGAGTTACAATGAGCAGTTCTTC. Its translation: CASSSSGSYNEQFF.

The chain joins TRBV15 to TRBJ1-5; D gene uncertain. The CDR3 contains 14 residues. Trimming took 5 bases from V and 3 from J, leaving 11 bases between them. Germline CDR1 LNHNV, CDR2 YYDKDF (reference sequence). The CDR3: CATSEGRNNQPQHF. CDR3 DNA: TGTGCCACCAGCGAAGGACGGAACAATCAGCCCCAGCATTTT.